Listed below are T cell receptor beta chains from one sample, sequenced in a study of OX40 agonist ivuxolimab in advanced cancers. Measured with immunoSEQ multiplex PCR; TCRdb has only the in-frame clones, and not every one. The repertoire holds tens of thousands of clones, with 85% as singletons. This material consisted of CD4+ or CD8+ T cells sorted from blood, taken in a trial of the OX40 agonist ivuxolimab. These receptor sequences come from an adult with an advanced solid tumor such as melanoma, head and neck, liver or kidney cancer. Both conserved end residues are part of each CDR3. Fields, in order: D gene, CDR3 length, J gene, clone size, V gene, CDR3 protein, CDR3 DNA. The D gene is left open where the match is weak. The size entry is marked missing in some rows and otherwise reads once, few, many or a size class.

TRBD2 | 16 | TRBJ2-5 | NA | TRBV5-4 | CASSLVTSGYQETQYF | TGTGCCAGCAGCCTCGTGACTAGCGGGTACCAAGAGACCCAGTACTTC
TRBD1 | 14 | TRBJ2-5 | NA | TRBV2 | CASRRQGEGETQYF | TGTGCCAGCAGGAGACAGGGGGAAGGGGAGACCCAGTACTTC
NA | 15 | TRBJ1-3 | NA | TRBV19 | CASSIAENSGNTIYF | TGTGCCAGTAGCATAGCCGAGAATTCTGGAAACACCATATATTTT
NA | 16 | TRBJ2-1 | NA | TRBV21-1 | CASSNPSTGTVHEQFF | TGTGCCAGCAGCAACCCTAGCACCGGAACGGTCCATGAGCAGTTCTTC
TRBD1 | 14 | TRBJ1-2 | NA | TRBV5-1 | CASSQTDRAGGYTF | TGCGCCAGCAGCCAAACGGACAGGGCGGGGGGCTACACCTTC
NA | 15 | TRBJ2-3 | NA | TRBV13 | CASSSAPGGVDTQYF | TGTGCCAGCAGCTCCGCCCCCGGGGGCGTGGATACGCAGTATTTT
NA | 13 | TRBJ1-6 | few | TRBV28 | CAIGEAYNSPLHF | TGTGCCATTGGTGAAGCCTATAATTCACCCCTCCACTTT
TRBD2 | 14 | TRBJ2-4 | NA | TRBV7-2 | CASSFKGRENIQYF | TGTGCCAGCAGCTTTAAGGGGAGGGAAAACATTCAGTACTTC
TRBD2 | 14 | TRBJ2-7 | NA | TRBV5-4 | CASSRTSGLLEQYF | TGTGCCAGCAGCAGGACTAGCGGACTATTGGAGCAGTACTTC
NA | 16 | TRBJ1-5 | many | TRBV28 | CASSLSLRTLNQPQHF | TGTGCCAGCAGTTTATCCCTCCGGACACTAAATCAGCCCCAGCATTTT
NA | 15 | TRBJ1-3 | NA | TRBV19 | CASMDWGSSGNTIYF | TGTGCCAGTATGGATTGGGGGTCATCTGGAAACACCATATATTTT
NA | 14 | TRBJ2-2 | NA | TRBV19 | CASSRSRNTGELFF | TGTGCCAGTAGTCGGTCAAGGAACACCGGGGAGCTGTTTTTT
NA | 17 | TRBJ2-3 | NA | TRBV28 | CASSFIQSGGPTDTQYF | TGTGCCAGCAGTTTTATCCAATCAGGGGGGCCCACAGATACGCAGTATTTT
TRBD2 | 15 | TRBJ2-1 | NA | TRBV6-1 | CASSASAGGPFEQFF | TGTGCCAGCAGTGCTTCGGCGGGGGGGCCTTTTGAGCAGTTCTTC
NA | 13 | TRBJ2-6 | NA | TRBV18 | CASSRPGANVLTF | TGTGCCAGCTCACGCCCCGGGGCCAACGTCCTGACTTTC
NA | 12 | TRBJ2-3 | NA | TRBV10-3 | CAISAGADTQYF | TGTGCCATCAGTGCCGGCGCAGATACGCAGTATTTT
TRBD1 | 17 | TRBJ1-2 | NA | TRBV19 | CASSSPGQRGANYGYTF | TGTGCCAGTTCGTCCCCGGGACAGAGAGGAGCTAACTATGGCTACACCTTC
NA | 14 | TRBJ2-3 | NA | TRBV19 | CASSIQGSTDTQYF | TGTGCCAGTAGTATACAAGGTAGCACAGATACGCAGTATTTT
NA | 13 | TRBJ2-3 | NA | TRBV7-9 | CASSFPAADTQYF | TGTGCCAGCAGCTTCCCGGCCGCAGATACGCAGTATTTT
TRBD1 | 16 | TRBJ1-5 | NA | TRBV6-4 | CASSDQLGQGSQPQHF | TGTGCCAGCAGTGACCAGTTGGGACAGGGGAGTCAGCCCCAGCATTTT
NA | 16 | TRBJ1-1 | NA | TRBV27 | CASSWARETLNTEAFF | TGTGCCAGCAGTTGGGCCCGGGAGACCTTGAACACTGAAGCTTTCTTT
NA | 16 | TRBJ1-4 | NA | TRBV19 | CASQSGAMTTNEKLFF | TGTGCCAGTCAGTCGGGGGCGATGACAACTAATGAAAAACTGTTTTTT
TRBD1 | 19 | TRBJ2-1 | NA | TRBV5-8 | CASSLAIGTGGNPYNEQFF | TGTGCCAGCAGCTTGGCCATCGGGACAGGGGGGAATCCATACAATGAGCAGTTCTTC
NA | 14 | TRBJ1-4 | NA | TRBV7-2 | CASSLGGIGEKLFF | TGTGCCAGCAGCTTAGGCGGAATCGGTGAAAAACTGTTTTTT
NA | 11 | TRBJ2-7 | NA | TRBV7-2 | CASSLGVEQYF | TGTGCCAGCAGCTTAGGAGTCGAGCAGTACTTC
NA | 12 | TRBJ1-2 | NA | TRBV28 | CASSLGGSGYTF | TGTGCCAGCAGTTTAGGAGGTAGTGGCTACACCTTC
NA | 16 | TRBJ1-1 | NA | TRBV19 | CASSILGGSGNTEAFF | TGTGCCAGTAGTATATTAGGGGGGTCGGGGAACACTGAAGCTTTCTTT
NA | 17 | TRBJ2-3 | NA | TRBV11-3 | CASSRGFGTASTDTQYF | TGTGCCAGCAGCCGCGGATTCGGGACGGCTAGCACAGATACGCAGTATTTT
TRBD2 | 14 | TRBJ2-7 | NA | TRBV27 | CASSWGLEPYEQYF | TGTGCCAGCAGTTGGGGACTAGAACCCTACGAGCAGTACTTC
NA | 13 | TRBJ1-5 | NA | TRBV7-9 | CASSLRGDQPQHF | TGTGCCAGCAGCTTAAGGGGGGATCAGCCCCAGCATTTT
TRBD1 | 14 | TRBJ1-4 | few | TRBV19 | CASSSRQGNEKLFF | TGTGCCAGTAGTTCCAGACAGGGTAATGAAAAACTGTTTTTT
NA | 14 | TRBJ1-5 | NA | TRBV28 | CASSPDSVNQPQHF | TGTGCCAGCAGTCCGGACAGCGTTAATCAGCCCCAGCATTTT
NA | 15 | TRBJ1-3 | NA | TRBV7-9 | CASSSSAGTSNTIYF | TGTGCCAGCAGCTCATCCGCCGGGACATCAAACACCATATATTTT
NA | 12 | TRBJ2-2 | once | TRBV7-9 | CASSLPFGELFF | TGTGCCAGCAGCTTACCTTTCGGGGAGCTGTTTTTT
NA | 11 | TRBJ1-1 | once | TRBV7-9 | CASSQGDEAFF | TGTGCCAGCAGCCAAGGGGATGAAGCTTTCTTT
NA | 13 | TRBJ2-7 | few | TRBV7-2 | CASSSTRGYEQYF | TGTGCCAGCAGTTCGACTAGGGGGTACGAGCAGTACTTC
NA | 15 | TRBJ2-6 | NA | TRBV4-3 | CASSQDSTGANVLTF | TGCGCCAGCAGCCAAGATTCAACTGGGGCCAACGTCCTGACTTTC
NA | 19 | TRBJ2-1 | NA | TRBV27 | CASRGWQVLPTSSYNEQFF | TGTGCCAGCAGGGGTTGGCAGGTCCTACCCACTAGCTCCTACAATGAGCAGTTCTTC
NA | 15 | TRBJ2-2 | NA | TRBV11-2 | CASRQPGVNTGELFF | TGTGCCAGCAGACAGCCAGGGGTGAACACCGGGGAGCTGTTTTTT
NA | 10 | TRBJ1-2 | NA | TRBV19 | CATLGYGYTF | TGTGCCACTCTCGGGTATGGCTACACCTTC